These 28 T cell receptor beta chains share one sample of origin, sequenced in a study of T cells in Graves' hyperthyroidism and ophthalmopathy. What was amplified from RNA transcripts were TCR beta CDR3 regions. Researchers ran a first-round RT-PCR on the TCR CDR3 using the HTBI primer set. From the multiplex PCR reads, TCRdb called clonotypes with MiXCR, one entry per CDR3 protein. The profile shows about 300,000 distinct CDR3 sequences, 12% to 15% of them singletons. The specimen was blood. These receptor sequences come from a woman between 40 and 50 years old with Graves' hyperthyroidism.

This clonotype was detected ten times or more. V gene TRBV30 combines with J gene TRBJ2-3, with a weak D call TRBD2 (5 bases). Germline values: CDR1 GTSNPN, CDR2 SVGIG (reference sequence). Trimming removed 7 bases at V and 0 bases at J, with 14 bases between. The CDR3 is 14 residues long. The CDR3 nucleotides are TGTGCCTCCAGAGGAGGTCCTAGCACAGATACGCAGTATTTT. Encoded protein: CASRGGPSTDTQYF.

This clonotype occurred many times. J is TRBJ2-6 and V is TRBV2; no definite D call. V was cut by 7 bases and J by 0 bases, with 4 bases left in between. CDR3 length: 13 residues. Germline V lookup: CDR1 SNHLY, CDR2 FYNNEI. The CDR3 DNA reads TGTGCCAGCACCGTCTCTGGGGCCAACGTCCTGACTTTC. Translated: CASTVSGANVLTF.

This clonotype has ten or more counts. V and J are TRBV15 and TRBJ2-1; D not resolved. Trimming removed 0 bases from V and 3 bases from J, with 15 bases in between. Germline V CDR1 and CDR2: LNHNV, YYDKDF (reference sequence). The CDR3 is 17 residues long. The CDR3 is CATSREGRSPSYNEQFF. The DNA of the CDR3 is TGTGCCACCAGCAGAGAGGGTCGGAGTCCGAGCTACAATGAGCAGTTCTTC. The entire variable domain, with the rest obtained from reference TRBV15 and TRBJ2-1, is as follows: DAMVIQNPRYQVTQFGKPVTLSCSQTLNHNVMYWYQQKSSQAPKLLFHYYDKDFNNEADTPDNFQSRRPNTSFCFLDIRSPGLGDTAMYLCATSREGRSPSYNEQFFGPGTRLTVL.

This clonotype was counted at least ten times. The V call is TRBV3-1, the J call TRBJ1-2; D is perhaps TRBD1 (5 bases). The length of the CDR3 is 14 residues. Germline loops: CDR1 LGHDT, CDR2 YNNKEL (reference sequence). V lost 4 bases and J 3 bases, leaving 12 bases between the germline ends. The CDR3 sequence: CASSLRDGYYGYTF. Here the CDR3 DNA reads TGTGCCAGCAGCCTACGGGACGGCTACTATGGCTACACCTTC.

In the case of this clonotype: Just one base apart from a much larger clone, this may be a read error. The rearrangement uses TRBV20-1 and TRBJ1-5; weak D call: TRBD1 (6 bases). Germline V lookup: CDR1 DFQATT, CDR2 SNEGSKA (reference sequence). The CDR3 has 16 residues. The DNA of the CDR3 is TGCAGTGCTCCGACAACTACAGGGTTGGGGAATCATCCCCAGCATTTT. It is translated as CSAPTTTGLGNHPQHF.

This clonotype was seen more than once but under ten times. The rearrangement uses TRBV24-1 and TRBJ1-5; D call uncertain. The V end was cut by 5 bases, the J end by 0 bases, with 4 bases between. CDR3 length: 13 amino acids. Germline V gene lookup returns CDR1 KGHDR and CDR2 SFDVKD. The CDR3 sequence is CATSASSNQPQHF. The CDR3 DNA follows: TGTGCCACCAGTGCGAGTAGCAATCAGCCCCAGCATTTT.

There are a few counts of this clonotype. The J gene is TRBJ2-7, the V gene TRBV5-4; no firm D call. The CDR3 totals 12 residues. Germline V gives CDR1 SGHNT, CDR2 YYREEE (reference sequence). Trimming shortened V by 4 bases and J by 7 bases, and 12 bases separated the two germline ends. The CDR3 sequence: CASSRLTEEQYF. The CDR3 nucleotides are TGTGCCAGCAGCCGATTGACGGAAGAGCAGTACTTC.

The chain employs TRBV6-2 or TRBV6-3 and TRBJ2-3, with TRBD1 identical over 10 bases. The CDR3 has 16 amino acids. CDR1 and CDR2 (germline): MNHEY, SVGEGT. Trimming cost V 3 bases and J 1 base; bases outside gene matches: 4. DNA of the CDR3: TGTGCCAGCAGTTATACCGGGACAGGGGGCACAGATACGCAGTATTTT. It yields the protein CASSYTGTGGTDTQYF.

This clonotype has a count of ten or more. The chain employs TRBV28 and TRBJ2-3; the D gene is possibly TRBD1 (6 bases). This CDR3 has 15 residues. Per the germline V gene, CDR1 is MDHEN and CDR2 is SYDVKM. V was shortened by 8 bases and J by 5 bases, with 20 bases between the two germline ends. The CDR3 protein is CASLSGDTKEDTQYF. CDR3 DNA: TGTGCCAGCCTATCAGGGGATACAAAGGAAGATACGCAGTATTTT.

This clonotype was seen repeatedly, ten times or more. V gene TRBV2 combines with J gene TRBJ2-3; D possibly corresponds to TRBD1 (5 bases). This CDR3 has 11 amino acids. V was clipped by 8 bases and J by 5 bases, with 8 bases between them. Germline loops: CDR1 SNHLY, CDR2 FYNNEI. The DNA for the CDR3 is TGTGCCAGCCGTACAGGAGATACGCAGTATTTT. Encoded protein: CASRTGDTQYF.

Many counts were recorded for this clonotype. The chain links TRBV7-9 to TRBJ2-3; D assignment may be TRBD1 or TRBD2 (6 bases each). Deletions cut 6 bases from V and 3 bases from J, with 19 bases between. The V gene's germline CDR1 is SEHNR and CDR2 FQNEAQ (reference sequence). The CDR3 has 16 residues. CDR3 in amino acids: CASRQGGQGPTDTQYF. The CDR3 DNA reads TGTGCCAGCAGGCAAGGAGGGCAGGGGCCAACAGATACGCAGTATTTT.

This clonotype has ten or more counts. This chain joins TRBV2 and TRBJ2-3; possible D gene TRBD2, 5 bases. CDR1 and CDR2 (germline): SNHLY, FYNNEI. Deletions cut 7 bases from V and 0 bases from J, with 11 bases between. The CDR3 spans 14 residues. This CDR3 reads CASNMGASTDTQYF. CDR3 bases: TGTGCCAGCAACATGGGAGCTAGCACAGATACGCAGTATTTT.

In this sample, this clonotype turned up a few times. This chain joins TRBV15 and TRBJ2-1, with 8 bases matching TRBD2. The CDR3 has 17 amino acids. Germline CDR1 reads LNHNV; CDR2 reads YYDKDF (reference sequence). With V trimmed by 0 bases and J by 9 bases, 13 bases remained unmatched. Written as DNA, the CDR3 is TGTGCCACCAGCAGAGATAATAATCCGGGAGGGCCGCCTGAGCAGTTCTTC. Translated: CATSRDNNPGGPPEQFF.

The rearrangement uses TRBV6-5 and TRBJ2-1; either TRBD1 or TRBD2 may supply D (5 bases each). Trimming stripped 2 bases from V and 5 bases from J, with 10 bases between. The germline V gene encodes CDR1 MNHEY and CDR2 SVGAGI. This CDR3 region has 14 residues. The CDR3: CASSYGGINNEQFF. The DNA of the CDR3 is TGTGCCAGCAGTTACGGGGGTATCAACAATGAGCAGTTCTTC.

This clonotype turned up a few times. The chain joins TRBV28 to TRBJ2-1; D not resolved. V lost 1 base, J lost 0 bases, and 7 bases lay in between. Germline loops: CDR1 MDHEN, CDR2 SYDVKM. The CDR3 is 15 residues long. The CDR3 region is CASSLLAASYNEQFF. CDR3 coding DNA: TGTGCCAGCAGTTTATTGGCGGCCTCCTACAATGAGCAGTTCTTC. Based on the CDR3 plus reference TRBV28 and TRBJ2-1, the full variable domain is DVKVTQSSRYLVKRTGEKVFLECVQDMDHENMFWYRQDPGLGLRLIYFSYDVKMKEKGDIPEGYSVSREKKERFSLILESASTNQTSMYLCASSLLAASYNEQFFGPGTRLTVL.

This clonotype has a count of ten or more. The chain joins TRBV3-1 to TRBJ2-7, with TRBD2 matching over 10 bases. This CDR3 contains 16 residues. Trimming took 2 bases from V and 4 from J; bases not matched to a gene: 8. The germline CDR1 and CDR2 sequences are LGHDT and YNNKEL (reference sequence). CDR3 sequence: CASSQSSSGRVYEQYF. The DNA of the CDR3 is TGTGCCAGCAGCCAATCTTCTAGCGGGAGAGTATACGAGCAGTACTTC.

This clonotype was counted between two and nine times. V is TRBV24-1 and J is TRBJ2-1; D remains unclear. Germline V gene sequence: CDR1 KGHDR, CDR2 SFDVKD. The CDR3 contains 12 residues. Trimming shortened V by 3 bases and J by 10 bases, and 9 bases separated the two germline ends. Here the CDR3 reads CATSDIGGEQFF. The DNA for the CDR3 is TGTGCCACCAGTGATATTGGCGGCGAGCAGTTCTTC.

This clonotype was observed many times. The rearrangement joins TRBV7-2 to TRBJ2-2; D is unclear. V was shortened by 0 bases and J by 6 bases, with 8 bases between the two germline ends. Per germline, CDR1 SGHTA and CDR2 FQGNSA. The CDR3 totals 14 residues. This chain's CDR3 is CASSLAARAGELFF. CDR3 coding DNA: TGTGCCAGCAGCTTAGCGGCACGCGCCGGGGAGCTGTTTTTT. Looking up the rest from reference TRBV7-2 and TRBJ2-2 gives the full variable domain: GAGVSQSPSNKVTEKGKDVELRCDPISGHTALYWYRQSLGQGLEFLIYFQGNSAPDKSGLPSDRFSAERTGGSVSTLTIQRTQQEDSAVYLCASSLAARAGELFFGEGSRLTVL.

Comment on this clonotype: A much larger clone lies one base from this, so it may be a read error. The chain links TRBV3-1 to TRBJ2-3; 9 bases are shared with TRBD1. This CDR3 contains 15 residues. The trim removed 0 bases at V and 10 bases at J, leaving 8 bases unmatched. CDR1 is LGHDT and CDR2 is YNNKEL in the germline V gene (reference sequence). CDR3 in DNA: TGTGCCAGCAGCCAAGATTGGGACAGGGTGGATTCGCAGTATTTT. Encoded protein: CASSQDWDRVDSQYF.

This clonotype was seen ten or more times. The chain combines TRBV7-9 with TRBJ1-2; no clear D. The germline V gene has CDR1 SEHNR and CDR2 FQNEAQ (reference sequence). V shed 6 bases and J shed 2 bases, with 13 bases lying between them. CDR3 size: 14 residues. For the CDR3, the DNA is TGTGCCAGCAGTTTCCGGACGGCCAACTATGGCTACACCTTC. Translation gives CASSFRTANYGYTF.

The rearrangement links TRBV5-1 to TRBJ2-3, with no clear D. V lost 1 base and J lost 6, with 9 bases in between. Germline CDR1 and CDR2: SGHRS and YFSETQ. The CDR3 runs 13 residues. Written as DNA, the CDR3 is TGCGCCAGCAGCTTGAGTGAGCTTGATACGCAGTATTTT. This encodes CASSLSELDTQYF.

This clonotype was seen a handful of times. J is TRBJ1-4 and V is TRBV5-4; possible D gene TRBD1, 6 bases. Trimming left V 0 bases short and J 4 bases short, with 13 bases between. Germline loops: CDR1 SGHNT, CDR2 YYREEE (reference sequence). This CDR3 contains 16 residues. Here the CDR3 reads CASSLGGTSHNEKLFF. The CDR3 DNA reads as TGTGCCAGCAGCTTGGGGGGGACATCGCATAATGAAAAACTGTTTTTT.

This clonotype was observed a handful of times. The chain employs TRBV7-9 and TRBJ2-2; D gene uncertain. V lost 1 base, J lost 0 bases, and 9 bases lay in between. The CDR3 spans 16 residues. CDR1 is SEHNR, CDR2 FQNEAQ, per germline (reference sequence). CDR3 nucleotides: TGTGCCAGCAGCTTAGTCGGTAGTGCGAACACCGGGGAGCTGTTTTTT. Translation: CASSLVGSANTGELFF.

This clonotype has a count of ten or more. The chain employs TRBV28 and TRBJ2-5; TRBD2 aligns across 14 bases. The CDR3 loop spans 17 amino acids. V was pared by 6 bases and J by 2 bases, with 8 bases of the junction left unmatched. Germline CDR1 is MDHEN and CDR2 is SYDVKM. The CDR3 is CASRRGLAGVWQETQYF. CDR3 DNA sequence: TGTGCCAGCAGAAGGGGACTAGCGGGAGTGTGGCAAGAGACCCAGTACTTC.

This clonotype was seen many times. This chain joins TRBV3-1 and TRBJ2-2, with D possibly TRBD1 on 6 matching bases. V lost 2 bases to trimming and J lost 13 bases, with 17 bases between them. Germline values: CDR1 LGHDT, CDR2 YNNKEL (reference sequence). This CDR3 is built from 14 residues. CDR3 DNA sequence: TGTGCCAGCAGCCAATCAGGGGCACCACAGGGGCTGTTTTTT. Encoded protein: CASSQSGAPQGLFF.

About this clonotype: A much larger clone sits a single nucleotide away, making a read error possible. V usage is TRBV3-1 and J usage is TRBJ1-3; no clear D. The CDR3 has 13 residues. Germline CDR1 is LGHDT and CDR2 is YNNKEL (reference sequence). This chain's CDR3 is CANSPNPGDTIYF. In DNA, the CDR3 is TGTGCCAACAGCCCCAACCCCGGGGACACCATATATTTT.

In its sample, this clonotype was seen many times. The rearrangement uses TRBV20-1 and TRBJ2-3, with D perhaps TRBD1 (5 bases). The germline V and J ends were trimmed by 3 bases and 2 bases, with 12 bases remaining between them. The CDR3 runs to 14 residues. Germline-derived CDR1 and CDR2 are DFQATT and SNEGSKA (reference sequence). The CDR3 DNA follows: TGCAGTGCTAGTAGGGGCCCCACCACAGATACGCAGTATTTT. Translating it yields CSASRGPTTDTQYF.

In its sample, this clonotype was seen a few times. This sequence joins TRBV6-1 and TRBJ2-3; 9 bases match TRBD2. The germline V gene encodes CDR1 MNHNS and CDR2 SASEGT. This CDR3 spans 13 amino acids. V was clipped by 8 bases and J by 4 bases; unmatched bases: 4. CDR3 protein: CASGRGGPDTQYF. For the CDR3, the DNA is TGTGCCAGCGGGCGGGGGGGGCCAGATACGCAGTATTTT.